A single sample gave rise to the 28 T cell receptor beta chains below, sequenced in a study of T cell repertoires in aging, cancer and after chemotherapy. Amplification of TCR beta used genomic DNA extracted from peripheral blood. Multiplex touch-down PCR with TRB-A/B primers amplified rearranged V-D-J TRB sequences. TCRdb analysed the multiplex PCR reads with MiXCR anew, one entry per CDR3 protein. This sample has roughly 3,100 distinct CDR3 sequences, with almost 25% found just once. The sequenced sample was blood. The receptors originated from a human donor with a solid tumor.

The chain is built from TRBV24-1 and TRBJ2-5; the match to TRBD2 covers 13 bases. Germline V CDR1 and CDR2: KGHDR, SFDVKD. The CDR3 covers 15 residues. The junction had 8 bases not matched to a gene; V was cut back by 9 bases and J by 5 bases. CDR3 sequence reads: CATSRTSGSGETQYF. Here the CDR3 DNA reads TGTGCCACCTCCAGGACTAGCGGGAGCGGTGAGACCCAGTACTTC.

The genes are TRBV30 and TRBJ2-3, with 13 bases identical to TRBD2. V was clipped by 3 bases and J by 0 bases; unmatched bases: 9. This CDR3 spans 18 amino acids. CDR1 is GTSNPN and CDR2 is SVGIG in the germline V gene (reference sequence). CDR3 coding DNA: TGTGCCTGGAGGGAGACTAGCGGGGGGACCCACAGCACAGATACGCAGTATTTT. This encodes CAWRETSGGTHSTDTQYF.

Turning to this clonotype: A much larger clone differs from this one at a single base, so this may be a read error. Lacking the conserved final phenylalanine or tryptophan, this CDR3 likely reflects a read error. The chain recombines TRBV6-1 with TRBJ2-1; TRBD2 agrees at 9 bases. The CDR3 has 17 residues. V shed 5 bases, J shed 2 bases, and the junction held 10 bases outside the gene matches. CDR1 and CDR2 (germline): MNHNS, SASEGT. Here the CDR3 reads CASSSTQTSGTYNEQFL. The CDR3 nucleotides read TGTGCCAGCAGTTCCACACAGACTAGCGGAACCTACAATGAGCAGTTCTTA.

Relative to its sample, this clonotype is medium-sized (0.01 to 0.1%). This rearrangement joins TRBV6-6 to TRBJ1-4; D ambiguous. Germline loops: CDR1 MNHNY, CDR2 SVGAGI (reference sequence). The CDR3 is 13 residues long. Trimming stripped 11 bases from V and 0 bases from J, with 10 bases between. The CDR3 reads CAGQETTNEKLFF. CDR3 DNA: TGTGCCGGCCAGGAGACAACTAATGAAAAACTGTTTTTT.

The V call is TRBV28, the J call TRBJ2-7; 11 bases are shared with TRBD2. V lost 6 bases, J lost 5 bases, and 9 bases stayed unmatched. This CDR3 spans 15 amino acids. Germline V lookup: CDR1 MDHEN, CDR2 SYDVKM. The CDR3 region has the DNA TGTGCCAGCAGAACTAGCGGGAGTAGTACCGACGAGCAGTACTTC. Translation gives CASRTSGSSTDEQYF.

The rearrangement links TRBV7-9 to TRBJ1-5; D is possibly TRBD1 (5 bases). The CDR3 is made up of 15 amino acids. Germline V CDR1 and CDR2: SEHNR, FQNEAQ (reference sequence). Trimming took 4 bases from V and 2 from J, leaving 12 bases between them. The CDR3 sequence is CASSYTGGGNQPQHF. The CDR3 DNA is TGTGCCAGCAGCTATACGGGGGGAGGCAATCAGCCCCAGCATTTT.

The genes are TRBV20-1 and TRBJ2-7; 14 bases match TRBD2. Trimming at V came to 3 bases and at J to 7 bases, leaving 11 bases not matched to a gene. This CDR3 has 16 amino acids. Germline V gene sequence: CDR1 DFQATT, CDR2 SNEGSKA (reference sequence). CDR3 in amino acids: CSASPSTSGGAGEQYF. The CDR3, as DNA: TGCAGTGCTAGTCCCTCGACTAGCGGGGGGGCGGGTGAGCAGTACTTC.

The genes are TRBV6-2 or TRBV6-3 and TRBJ2-7; the match to TRBD2 covers 7 bases. Germline V lookup: CDR1 MNHEY, CDR2 SVGEGT. V lost 0 bases, J lost 2 bases, and 7 bases stayed unmatched. This CDR3 contains 16 residues. The CDR3 DNA follows: TGTGCCAGCAGTTACTCGCCGAGCCGGGGGGCCTACGAGCAGTACTTC. This codes for CASSYSPSRGAYEQYF.

In this sample, this clonotype turned up a few times. This chain uses TRBV27 with TRBJ1-5; 9 bases fit TRBD1. CDR3 length: 14 amino acids. Germline CDR1 and CDR2: MNHEY and SMNVEV (reference sequence). V gave up 10 bases and J gave up 6 bases; unmatched junction bases: 10. The CDR3 sequence: CATSATGGGQPQHF. CDR3 in DNA: TGTGCCACATCCGCGACAGGGGGTGGTCAGCCCCAGCATTTT.

This clonotype counts as medium-sized. The V and J genes are TRBV6-2 or TRBV6-3 and TRBJ2-2; tentatively, D is TRBD2 (5 bases). This CDR3 is built from 17 residues. Per the germline V gene, CDR1 is MNHEY and CDR2 is SVGEGT. Between the trimmed V and J ends, which lost 4 bases and 6 bases, there was a span of 21 bases. The CDR3 DNA follows: TGTGCCAGCAGTTTGCCCGCGTCACTAGGTGTTTCCGGGGAGCTGTTTTTT. Translation gives CASSLPASLGVSGELFF.

The genes are TRBV11-2 and TRBJ1-5; D remains ambiguous. The CDR3 contains 13 residues. Germline-derived CDR1 and CDR2 are SGHAT and FQNNGV. The V end was cut by 3 bases, the J end by 6 bases, with 9 bases between. The CDR3 here is CASSLGNRQPQHF. The DNA of the CDR3 is TGTGCCAGCAGCTTGGGGAATCGTCAGCCCCAGCATTTT.

By share, this clonotype ranks as medium-sized (0.01 to 0.1%). The V and J genes are TRBV19 and TRBJ1-1; no firm D call. CDR1 LNHDA and CDR2 SQIVND come from the germline V gene (reference sequence). The CDR3 consists of 15 residues. Trimming shortened V by 4 bases and J by 4 bases, and 16 bases separated the two germline ends. The CDR3 loop reads CASSTPFGVATEAFF. Here the CDR3 DNA reads TGTGCCAGTAGTACACCCTTTGGGGTGGCCACTGAAGCTTTCTTT. Using reference TRBV19 and TRBJ1-1 for the parts outside the CDR3, the full variable domain is DGGITQSPKYLFRKEGQNVTLSCEQNLNHDAMYWYRQDPGQGLRLIYYSQIVNDFQKGDIAEGYSVSREKKESFPLTVTSAQKNPTAFYLCASSTPFGVATEAFFGQGTRLTVV.

In its sample, this clonotype was seen a few times. V and J are TRBV14 and TRBJ2-1; 8 bases are a match to TRBD1. The germline CDR1 and CDR2 sequences are SGHDN and FVKESK. Trimming cost V 4 bases and J 2 bases; bases outside gene matches: 10. The CDR3 has 17 amino acids. CDR3 loop: CASSLDLPGQAYNEQFF. The CDR3 DNA reads as TGTGCCAGCAGCCTAGATCTGCCGGGACAGGCCTACAATGAGCAGTTCTTC.

This clonotype is labeled medium-sized. The rearrangement uses TRBV27 and TRBJ2-2, with D unclear. The CDR3 sequence is 14 residues long. Germline CDR1 MNHEY, CDR2 SMNVEV (reference sequence). V was clipped by 7 bases and J by 2 bases, with 11 bases between them. The CDR3 reads CASTFFGNTGELFF. CDR3 DNA sequence: TGTGCCAGCACCTTCTTCGGAAACACCGGGGAGCTGTTTTTT.

By proportion, this clonotype is medium-sized (0.01 to 0.1%). This chain connects TRBV5-4 to TRBJ2-3; 8 positions agree with TRBD1. Germline trimming cut 0 bases from V and 5 bases from J; bases unmatched to any gene: 2. Germline V CDR1 and CDR2: SGHNT, YYREEE (reference sequence). CDR3 length: 14 amino acids. For the CDR3, the DNA is TGTGCCAGCAGCTTGGGACAGGGGTTAGATACGCAGTATTTT. This encodes CASSLGQGLDTQYF.

V and J are TRBV4-3 and TRBJ1-6, with D unclear. CDR3 length equals 14 residues. V was cut by 0 bases and J by 7 bases, with 7 bases left in between. The germline V gene has CDR1 LGHNA and CDR2 YSLEER. In DNA form, the CDR3 reads TGCGCCAGCAGCCAAGAAACTCCGAATTCACCCCTCCACTTT. It translates to CASSQETPNSPLHF.

J is TRBJ2-7 and V is TRBV28, with 14 bases fitting TRBD2. The CDR3 has 16 residues. Germline CDR1 is MDHEN and CDR2 is SYDVKM. The trim removed 1 base at V and 3 bases at J, leaving 2 bases unmatched. CDR3 amino acids: CASSLSGTSGSYEQYF. The CDR3 DNA follows: TGTGCCAGCAGTTTATCAGGGACTAGCGGGAGCTACGAGCAGTACTTC.

In its sample, this clonotype is medium-sized. The V gene is TRBV19, the J gene TRBJ2-7; D not certain. Trimming cost V 5 bases and J 0 bases, with 11 bases left between them. The germline CDR1 and CDR2 sequences are LNHDA and SQIVND (reference sequence). The CDR3 is 14 residues long. DNA for the CDR3: TGTGCCAGTAGTCTTCTAGTTCACTCCTACGAGCAGTACTTC. It encodes CASSLLVHSYEQYF.

This clonotype is judged medium-sized. The chain uses TRBV27 and TRBJ1-5; the D is unclear. The CDR3 consists of 12 residues. Trimming left V 3 bases short and J 9 bases short, with 9 bases between. Germline-derived CDR1 and CDR2 are MNHEY and SMNVEV (reference sequence). The DNA for the CDR3 is TGTGCCAGCAGTTTCCCCGGGCTGCCCCAGCATTTT. Translated: CASSFPGLPQHF.

Judged by abundance, this clonotype is medium-sized. V is TRBV6-4 and J is TRBJ2-2, with 7 bases matching TRBD2. The germline V gene has CDR1 MRHNA and CDR2 SNTAGT. The CDR3 consists of 15 residues. Trimming at V came to 0 bases and at J to 9 bases, leaving 7 bases not matched to a gene. The CDR3 sequence is CASSDSARTSRELFF. CDR3 DNA: TGTGCCAGCAGTGACTCAGCGAGGACTAGTCGGGAGCTGTTTTTT.

This clonotype is termed medium-sized. V gene TRBV30 combines with J gene TRBJ2-1; 13 bases align to TRBD2. J gave up 6 bases and V 4 bases, and 18 bases lay outside the gene matches. Germline-derived CDR1 and CDR2 are GTSNPN and SVGIG (reference sequence). The CDR3 length is 19 residues. CDR3 loop: CAWTRTSGSRLLNFNEQFF. The CDR3 coding sequence is TGTGCCTGGACTAGGACTAGCGGGAGTCGCCTACTGAACTTCAATGAGCAGTTCTTC.

This chain joins TRBV18 and TRBJ1-1; tentative D call: TRBD1 (5 bases). Deletions cut 0 bases from V and 4 bases from J, with 12 bases between. CDR3 length: 15 residues. CDR1 KGHSH and CDR2 LQKENI come from the germline V gene. The CDR3 loop reads CASSPPGGRVTEAFF. The CDR3 DNA reads TGTGCCAGCTCACCACCGGGGGGGAGAGTCACTGAAGCTTTCTTT.

The V gene is TRBV4-1, the J gene TRBJ2-1; D is unresolved. Trimming took 1 base from V and 2 from J, leaving 9 bases between them. The CDR3 covers 15 residues. Germline V gives CDR1 MGHRA, CDR2 YSYEKL. CDR3 sequence: CASSQAVLAYNEQFF. CDR3 DNA: TGCGCCAGCAGCCAAGCCGTACTCGCCTACAATGAGCAGTTCTTC.

This clonotype is medium-sized. V is TRBV30 and J is TRBJ2-5, with D possibly matching TRBD1 (5 bases). CDR1 GTSNPN and CDR2 SVGIG come from the germline V gene (reference sequence). CDR3 size: 14 residues. V dropped 3 bases and J dropped 1 base, with 12 bases sitting between them. The CDR3 reads CAWRRLGPQETQYF. The CDR3 region has the DNA TGTGCCTGGAGGCGCCTGGGGCCCCAAGAGACCCAGTACTTC.

By sample share, this clonotype is medium-sized (0.01 to 0.1%). V usage is TRBV5-4 and J usage is TRBJ1-5; TRBD1 matches 11 bases. V trimming: 1 base; J trimming: 3 bases; junction bases outside the gene matches: 6. The CDR3 runs 17 residues. Germline CDR1 is SGHNT and CDR2 is YYREEE (reference sequence). CDR3 residues: CASSLQPGQGDNQPQHF. CDR3 DNA sequence: TGTGCCAGCAGCTTGCAACCGGGACAGGGGGACAATCAGCCCCAGCATTTT. Full variable domain (missing parts from reference TRBV5-4 and TRBJ1-5): ETGVTQSPTHLIKTRGQQVTLRCSSQSGHNTVSWYQQALGQGPQFIFQYYREEENGRGNFPPRFSGLQFPNYSSELNVNALELDDSALYLCASSLQPGQGDNQPQHFGDGTRLSIL.

The table lists this clonotype with a few counts. The chain joins TRBV4-3 to TRBJ2-7, with 9 bases lining up with TRBD1. CDR1 and CDR2 (germline): LGHNA, YSLEER. V was pared by 0 bases and J by 1 base, with 4 bases of the junction left unmatched. The CDR3 has 16 amino acids. The DNA for the CDR3 is TGCGCCAGCAGCCAAGAGGGGACAGGGTTTTCCTACGAGCAGTACTTC. The encoded protein is CASSQEGTGFSYEQYF.

The genes are TRBV7-2 and TRBJ1-5; D ambiguous. Trimming stripped 1 base from V and 3 bases from J, with 4 bases between. This CDR3 has 13 residues. Looked up from germline, CDR1 is SGHTA and CDR2 is FQGNSA. This CDR3 is CASSLGPNQPQHF. CDR3 DNA sequence: TGTGCCAGCAGCTTAGGACCCAATCAGCCCCAGCATTTT.

About this clonotype itself: A much more abundant neighbour one base away suggests this may be a read error. This chain links TRBV19 with TRBJ1-1, with a tentative D call TRBD1 (6 bases). Trimming took 9 bases from V and 0 from J, leaving 14 bases between them. The CDR3 is made up of 14 amino acids. CDR1 LNHDA and CDR2 SQIVND come from the germline V gene (reference sequence). CDR3 nucleotide sequence: TGTGCCAGCCGGACACAGGGCGTGAACACTGAAGCTTTCTTT. It translates to CASRTQGVNTEAFF.